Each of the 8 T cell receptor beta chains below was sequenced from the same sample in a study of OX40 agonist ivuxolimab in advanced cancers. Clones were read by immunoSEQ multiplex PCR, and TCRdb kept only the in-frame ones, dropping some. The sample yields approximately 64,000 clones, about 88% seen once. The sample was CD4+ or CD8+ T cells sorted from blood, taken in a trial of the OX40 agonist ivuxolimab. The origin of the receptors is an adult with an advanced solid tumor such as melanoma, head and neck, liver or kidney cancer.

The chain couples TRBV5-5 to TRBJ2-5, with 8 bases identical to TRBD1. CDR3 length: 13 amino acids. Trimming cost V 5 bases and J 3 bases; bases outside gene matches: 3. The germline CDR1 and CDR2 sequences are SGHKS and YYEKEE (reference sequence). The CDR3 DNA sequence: TGTGCCAGCAGACAGACAGGGGAAGAGACCCAGTACTTC. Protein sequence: CASRQTGEETQYF.

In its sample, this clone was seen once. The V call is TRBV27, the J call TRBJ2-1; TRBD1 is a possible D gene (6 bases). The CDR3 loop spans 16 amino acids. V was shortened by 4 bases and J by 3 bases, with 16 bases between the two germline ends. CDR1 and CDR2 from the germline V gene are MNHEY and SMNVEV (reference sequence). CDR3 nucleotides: TGTGCCAGCAGTTCATCCGGGACAAAGCTCTACAATGAGCAGTTCTTC. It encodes CASSSSGTKLYNEQFF.

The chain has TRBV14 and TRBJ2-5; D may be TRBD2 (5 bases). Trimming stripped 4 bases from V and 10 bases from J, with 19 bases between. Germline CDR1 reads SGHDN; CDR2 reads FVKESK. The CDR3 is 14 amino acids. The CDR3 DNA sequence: TGTGCCAGCAGCCCGACCTTCGAGGGAAGAGACCAGTACTTC. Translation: CASSPTFEGRDQYF.

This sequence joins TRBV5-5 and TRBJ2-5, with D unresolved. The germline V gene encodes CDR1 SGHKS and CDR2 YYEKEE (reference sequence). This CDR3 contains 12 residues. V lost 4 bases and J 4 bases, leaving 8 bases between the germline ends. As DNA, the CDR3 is TGTGCCAGCAGCCAGGTCTCAGAGACCCAGTACTTC. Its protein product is CASSQVSETQYF.

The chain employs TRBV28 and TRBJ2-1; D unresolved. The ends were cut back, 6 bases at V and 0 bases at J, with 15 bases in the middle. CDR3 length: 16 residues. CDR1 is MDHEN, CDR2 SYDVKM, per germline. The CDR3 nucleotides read TGTGCCAGCAGGTCAGTCGGTGCAAGCTCCTACAATGAGCAGTTCTTC. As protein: CASRSVGASSYNEQFF.

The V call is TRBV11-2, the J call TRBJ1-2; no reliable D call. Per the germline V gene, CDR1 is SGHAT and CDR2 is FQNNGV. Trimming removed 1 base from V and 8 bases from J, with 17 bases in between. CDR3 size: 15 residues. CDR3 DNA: TGTGCCAGCAGCTTAGGAGGCACAGTTGGGGTCGGCTACACCTTC. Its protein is CASSLGGTVGVGYTF.

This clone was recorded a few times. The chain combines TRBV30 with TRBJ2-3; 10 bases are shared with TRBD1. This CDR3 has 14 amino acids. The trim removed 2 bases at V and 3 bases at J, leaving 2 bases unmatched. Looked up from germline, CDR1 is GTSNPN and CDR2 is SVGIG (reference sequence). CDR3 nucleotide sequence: TGTGCCTGGAGTCGGACAGGGGGAACAGATACGCAGTATTTT. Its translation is CAWSRTGGTDTQYF.

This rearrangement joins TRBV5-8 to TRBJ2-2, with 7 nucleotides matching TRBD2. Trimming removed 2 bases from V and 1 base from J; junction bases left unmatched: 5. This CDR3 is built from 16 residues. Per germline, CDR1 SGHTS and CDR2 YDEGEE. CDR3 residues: CASSFRASGNTGELFF. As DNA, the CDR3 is TGTGCCAGCAGCTTCCGGGCTAGCGGGAACACCGGGGAGCTGTTTTTT. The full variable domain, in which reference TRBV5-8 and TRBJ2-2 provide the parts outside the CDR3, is EAGVTQSPTHLIKTRGQQATLRCSPISGHTSVYWYQQALGLGLQFLLWYDEGEERNRGNFPPRFSGRQFPNYSSELNVNALELEDSALYLCASSFRASGNTGELFFGEGSRLTVL.